Described below is a single T cell receptor (beta chain) sequence and its context. Its antigen is not yet known. The sample is drawn from a study of monozygotic twins with inflammatory bowel disease (dated by TCRdb to about 2019). Turning to the overall study: In total, around 30 monozygotic twin pairs made up the full study: 19 Danish pairs, all IBD-discordant, plus nine German pairs, of which four were IBD-concordant and five were IBD-discordant. The search for disease-associated traits relied mainly on comparing, within discordant pairs, IBD patients with their genetically identical healthy co-twins. Each individual had, on average, about 151 000 unique TCRalpha sequences and 181 000 unique TCRbeta sequences available for analysis. Points the paper makes about the study in general: IBD patients had lower TCRbeta repertoire diversity, measured by the inverse Simpson index, than their healthy co-twins. Compared with healthy twins, IBD patients had fewer clonotypes in common with other individuals, a difference most pronounced in patients showing signs of disease activity. Different T cell subtypes could not be distinguished in the analysis. No single strong signal or clonotype linked to IBD turned up in the results, so the idea that one exists was not supported. No difference in repertoire similarity was observed between concordant and discordant twins, possibly owing to limited statistical power. Because patients were on differing immunosuppressive treatments, the repertoires may have picked up extra background noise and inter-individual variability.

From each donor, a roughly 2.5 ml peripheral blood sample was collected into PAXgene tubes and stored at -80 degrees C. Total RNA was isolated from whole blood with the PAXgene blood miRNA kit on an automated QIAcube, without T cell sorting. Peripheral blood from monozygotic twin pairs who were concordant or discordant for inflammatory bowel disease underwent deep TCRalpha and TCRbeta repertoire profiling using unique molecular barcoding. For every twin pair, smoking habits were documented, and each individual was categorised as a current, former or never smoker. Library preparation employed 5' RACE. The input for every TCR library was around 3.5 ug of total RNA. For each sample, cDNA synthesis with SMARTScribe reverse transcriptase was split into eight separate reactions. Unique molecular identifiers containing a 6-nucleotide sample barcode were introduced through template switching during cDNA synthesis. TCRalpha and TCRbeta cDNA was amplified in two nested PCRs of around 15 and 9 cycles, and bead purification was carried out after each PCR. Before amplification, cDNA was treated with uracil DNA-glycosylase and purified using the QIAquick PCR purification kit. The second PCR was the step at which Illumina TruSeq-compatible adapters and sample-specific barcodes were added. Library quality and concentration were assessed using TapeStation and Qubit, and about 4.7 ng of each library was pooled. The pooled libraries were sequenced with 2 x 100 bp reads and custom sequencing primers on an Illumina HiSeq2500 single-index Rapid Run. On the authors' methods: MiGEC version 1.2.6 was used for UMI-based consensus assembly, which corrected PCR and sequencing errors. V(D)J alignment, clonotype assembly and CDR3 extraction were performed with MiXCR version 2.1.1. To normalise gene usage, clonotype sharing and MAIT/NKT TCR abundance, the top 1000, 10 000 and 20 000 clonotypes in each sample were analysed. Diversity was computed as the inverse Simpson index with the vegan R package after downsampling to 27 000 UMIs. Paired Mann-Whitney U tests were applied to discordant twin pairs, and Benjamini-Hochberg correction was used for multiple testing. TCRdb reprocessed the reads and provides one entry for every CDR3 protein sequence; no DNA is given. The V and J calls were determined by TCRdb, not by the authors. The sample's table lists a count of 350,000 to 500,000 distinct CDR3 sequences. The top ten hold 2% to 2.5% of the sample.

CDR1 SGHTA and CDR2 FQGNSA were looked up in the germline V gene. Inclusive of the bounding cysteine and phenylalanine, the CDR3 is 16 residues long. Only the protein sequence is given. Recombination joined TRBV7-2 with TRBJ2-1; TCRdb designates TRBD1, a call that cannot be tested without DNA. Sequenced: blood. This TCR came from a human donor with ulcerative colitis or Crohn's disease, or a healthy co-twin of an affected twin (not recorded which). CDR3 sequence: CASSYAQGGSYNEQFF.